A single sample gave rise to the 16 T cell receptor beta chains below, sequenced in a study of CXCR3-negative and CXCR3-positive naive CD8 T cells. Findings and limits, study-wide: CXCR3-positive naive cells had more hydrophobic TRB CDR3s than CXCR3-negative naive cells.

UMI-labeled 5' RACE TRB cDNA libraries were prepared from the cells. No DNA is given; TCRdb re-called the 5' RACE reads and lists each CDR3 protein once. This sample's table has 100,000 or so distinct CDR3 sequences. These TCRs are of unknown antigen specificity. Material: naive CXCR3+ CD8+ T cells from blood. Subset specified: CD45RO-CCR7+CD27+CD95- naive CD8+ T cells expressing CXCR3 (TNR3+). The receptors originated from a human donor in good health. Some clones in this sample may be carry-over from other donors' samples.

The chain joins TRBV19 to TRBJ1-2; TCRdb indicates TRBD1, and absent DNA this call remains unverified. Germline loops: CDR1 LNHDA, CDR2 SQIVND (reference sequence). This CDR3 has 13 amino acids. CDR3 sequence reads: CASSMTGFVGYTF.

The chain carries TRBV14 and TRBJ1-5. Germline lookup yields CDR1 SGHDN and CDR2 FVKESK. This CDR3 has 17 residues. The CDR3 loop is CASSQDQFIVPEQPQHF.

The CDR3 here is CASSWVGGSRQETQYF. The chain employs TRBV5-6 and TRBJ2-5; TCRdb's D gene call, TRBD1, goes unchecked for lack of DNA. The CDR3 consists of 16 residues. Per the germline V gene, CDR1 is SGHDT and CDR2 is YYEEEE.

The chain uses TRBV9 and TRBJ2-7. There are 14 residues in the CDR3. The V gene's germline CDR1 is SGDLS and CDR2 YYNGEE. This chain's CDR3 is CASSVVGDSYEQYF.

The chain recombines TRBV28 with TRBJ2-1; with no DNA, the TCRdb D assignment of TRBD1 cannot be verified. The germline gives CDR1 MDHEN, CDR2 SYDVKM. CDR3 length: 20 amino acids. The CDR3: CASSQFGGPRTAASYNEQFF.

The V gene is TRBV7-9, the J gene TRBJ2-7. The CDR3 covers 15 residues. Per germline, CDR1 SEHNR and CDR2 FQNEAQ (reference sequence). CDR3 region: CASSLSGRVSYEQYF. The whole variable domain, filled in from reference TRBV7-9 and TRBJ2-7, reads DTGVSQNPRHKITKRGQNVTFRCDPISEHNRLYWYRQTLGQGPEFLTYFQNEAQLEKSRLLSDRFSAERPKGSFSTLEIQRTEQGDSAMYLCASSLSGRVSYEQYFGPGTRLTVT.

The chain combines TRBV28 with TRBJ2-7; the D call from TCRdb, TRBD1, cannot be confirmed without DNA. CDR1 is MDHEN and CDR2 is SYDVKM in the germline V gene. The CDR3 sequence is 13 residues long. The CDR3 spells CASTNPGDHEQYF.

The J gene is TRBJ2-2, the V gene TRBV30. CDR1 GTSNPN and CDR2 SVGIG come from the germline V gene (reference sequence). The CDR3 spans 16 residues. The CDR3 is CAWMVLEAPNTGELFF.

The chain combines TRBV19 with TRBJ1-1. The CDR3 runs 11 residues. Per germline, CDR1 LNHDA and CDR2 SQIVND (reference sequence). The CDR3 region is CASTKNTEAFF. Full variable domain (outside the CDR3, taken from reference TRBV19 and TRBJ1-1): DGGITQSPKYLFRKEGQNVTLSCEQNLNHDAMYWYRQDPGQGLRLIYYSQIVNDFQKGDIAEGYSVSREKKESFPLTVTSAQKNPTAFYLCASTKNTEAFFGQGTRLTVV.

V gene TRBV27 combines with J gene TRBJ2-3; the TRBD2 assignment by TCRdb is unverifiable without DNA. This CDR3 comprises 17 residues. CDR1 is MNHEY and CDR2 is SMNVEV in the germline V gene (reference sequence). This CDR3 is CASSFGTSGMGTDTQYF.

This chain joins TRBV21-1 and TRBJ2-7; checking the TCRdb D call of TRBD1 is not possible without DNA. TRBV21-1 is a listed pseudogene. CDR3 length: 16 residues. CDR3 loop: CASSTCGQPPSYEQYF.

This sequence joins TRBV12-2 and TRBJ1-2. TRBV12-2 is shown as a pseudogene. The CDR3 is 17 residues long. The CDR3 protein is CASRPRQGPSAHYGYTF.

The chain employs TRBV9 and TRBJ2-2; TCRdb selects TRBD2, and the lack of DNA leaves this call unchecked. CDR3 length: 15 amino acids. Germline V CDR1 and CDR2: SGDLS, YYNGEE. The CDR3 protein is CASSVWRGGTGELFF.

This chain links TRBV4-1 with TRBJ2-7; lacking DNA, the TRBD1 call made by TCRdb goes unchecked. In germline, CDR1 is MGHRA, CDR2 YSYEKL. CDR3 length: 13 amino acids. CDR3 sequence: CASSQGTGWEQYF.

The chain is built from TRBV19 and TRBJ1-1; TCRdb outputs TRBD1, but without DNA this stays unchecked. Per the germline V gene, CDR1 is LNHDA and CDR2 is SQIVND (reference sequence). The CDR3 covers 15 residues. Here the CDR3 reads CASSLAVSWGTEAFF.

V gene TRBV19 combines with J gene TRBJ2-2; the TCRdb D gene call, TRBD2, has no DNA to confirm it. This CDR3 has 16 amino acids. In germline, CDR1 is LNHDA, CDR2 SQIVND (reference sequence). This CDR3 reads CASSLRLAGNTGELFF.